This TCR beta chain was found in a study of T-cell reconstitution after alpha-beta-depleted transplantation in children. A word on this clonotype: At one of its ends the junction is not consistent with the germline gene, which may arise from a read error.

The CDR3 length is 15 residues. The V gene's germline CDR1 is LGHNA and CDR2 YNFKEQ. Unique molecular identifiers featured in how the TCRbeta library was prepared. One entry per CDR3 protein results from TCRdb running MiXCR on the PCR reads. Here the sample spans about 980,000 distinct CDR3 sequences, about 29% being singletons. This clonotype was obtained from a boy younger than two who had a stem cell transplant for SCID, so the T cells may come from the graft donor. The chain combines TRBV4-2 with TRBJ2-1; D not certain. Sequenced here: PBMCs, mostly from graft donor cells, sampled 360 days after TCRalphabeta/CD19-depleted stem cell transplant. Written as DNA, the CDR3 is TGTGCCAGCATCCAAGAGAGCATCTCCTACAATGAGCAGTTCTTC. Amino acid sequence: CASIQESISYNEQFF.